This T cell receptor beta chain emerged from a study of CD8 T cells in ankylosing spondylitis (dated by TCRdb to 2016 to 2017). Background on the whole study: T cell receptor beta repertoires were profiled in healthy donors and ankylosing spondylitis patients so that disease-linked TCR variants could be found. In total, the full study cohort was made up of about 110 healthy donors and 20 to 25 ankylosing spondylitis patients. Peripheral blood was sampled, and synovial fluid was also collected from ankylosing spondylitis patients.

Study-wide conclusions, independent of this receptor: The disease-linked clones showed a CD8+ phenotype and occurred at relatively low frequencies in peripheral blood. Blood from ankylosing spondylitis patients appeared to be characterized by a TCR beta motif made up of several highly homologous amino acid variants. The disease-linked clones were reported as significantly enriched in matched synovial fluid samples from ankylosing spondylitis patients. Some TCR beta motif variants had previously been reported in synovial fluid and blood of reactive arthritis patients, which suggested common disease-initiation mechanisms.

Sequencing relied on an Illumina HiSeq 2500. Quantitative 5'-RACE with molecular barcodes was the method used to prepare the TCR beta libraries. Per the source publication's procedure: To identify disease-linked TCR variants, a new computational method was used, one built on a probabilistic model of VDJ rearrangement. The public reads were quality trimmed at Q25 with fastp and then assembled into clones with MiXCR by TCRdb, keeping productive beta chains. Each entry merges the rows of one CDR3 protein and shows their most common DNA and genes. These V and J calls derive from TCRdb rather than the authors' analysis. Counted in this sample were 200,000 to 250,000 distinct CDR3 sequences; 5.5% to 7.5% of them appeared once. Approximately 15% of the sample is taken by the ten largest. This clonotype appeared many times. Its antigen is currently not known. There are no base qualities to consult, and no much larger clone falls within one base.

The germline V gene supplies CDR1 SGHRS and CDR2 YFSETQ. V is cut back by 4 bases and J by 5 bases, with 12 bases in the junction unmatched. The CDR3 has 16 amino acids, counting the end cysteine and phenylalanine. The only DNA kept is the CDR3, 48 bases in frame from the first base. Here the chain combines TRBV5-1 and TRBJ2-1, with 7 central nucleotides matching TRBD2. The TCR comes from a male donor with ankylosing spondylitis. The sequenced sample consisted of blood, either unsorted or a sorted T cell fraction (not recorded which). The CDR3 region: CASSPPTSSGNNEQFF. The nucleotide sequence reads as follows: TGCGCCAGCAGCCCGCCGACTAGCTCGGGGAACAATGAGCAGTTCTTC.